The 4 T cell receptor beta chains listed next were all sequenced from one sample in a study of T-cell memory formation after mild COVID-19. TCRdb reanalysed the 5' RACE reads using MiXCR and keeps one entry per CDR3 protein. The sample shows 45,000 to 65,000 distinct CDR3 sequences, approximately 9% of them seen only once. Input material: PBMCs or a T cell subset sorted from them (not recorded which). Every receptor here comes from an adult woman who had mild COVID-19 (a few samples of this study predate the infection). Cell type and time point are not known.

This clonotype was recorded a few times. This rearrangement joins TRBV9 to TRBJ1-5, with 7 bases identical to TRBD1. Germline V gene lookup returns CDR1 SGDLS and CDR2 YYNGEE. There are 17 residues in the CDR3. Unmatched junction bases numbered 10, after V lost 4 bases and J lost 0 bases. For the CDR3, the DNA is TGTGCCAGCAGCTCAGGGGGAGCCGCTGATAGCAATCAGCCCCAGCATTTT. Protein product: CASSSGGAADSNQPQHF.

This clonotype was seen more than once but under ten times. The chain has TRBV5-6 and TRBJ1-6, with unresolved D. Trimming removed 4 bases from V and 3 bases from J, with 14 bases in between. The length of the CDR3 is 16 residues. The germline V gene has CDR1 SGHDT and CDR2 YYEEEE. CDR3 nucleotides: TGTGCCAGCAGCCCCCAAGGAGGGAACTATAATTCACCCCTCCACTTT. Translating gives CASSPQGGNYNSPLHF.

There are many counts of this clonotype. The V and J genes are TRBV5-1 and TRBJ2-7; D possibly corresponds to TRBD2 (5 bases). Germline CDR1 is SGHRS and CDR2 is YFSETQ. The CDR3 spans 14 residues. The V gene lost 4 bases and the J gene lost 5 bases, with 16 bases spanning the gap. The CDR3 reads CASSQPGRRDEQYF. CDR3 DNA sequence: TGCGCCAGCAGCCAGCCGGGTAGGCGGGACGAGCAGTACTTC.

The rearrangement links TRBV12-3 or TRBV12-4 to TRBJ1-2; perhaps TRBD1 as D (5 bases). The CDR3 has 15 residues. The V and J ends lost 7 bases and 1 base respectively, with 16 bases between them. The CDR3 DNA reads as TGTGCCAGCACTATATCCGGGACGATTAACTATGGCTACACCTTC. Residues: CASTISGTINYGYTF.